The rows below give T cell receptor beta chains drawn from one sample of a study of T-cell memory formation after mild COVID-19. TCRdb analysed the 5' RACE reads with MiXCR anew, one entry per CDR3 protein. There are about 250,000 distinct CDR3 sequences in the sample; 15% occur only once, and 2.1% lies in the top ten. Sequencing was carried out using PBMCs or a T cell subset sorted from them (not recorded which). The receptors derive from an adult woman who had mild COVID-19 (a few samples of this study predate the infection). Cell type and time point are not known. Each CDR3 is given with its conserved first and last residue. D genes are given only for firm matches. Clone sizes are given selectively: once, few, many, or a class where the clone is expanded.

j_call | d_call | clone_size | v_call | cdr3_aa | cdr3_nt
TRBJ2-7 | NA | few | TRBV5-1 | CASSPGRDTEQYF | TGCGCCAGCAGCCCCGGGCGGGATACCGAGCAGTACTTC
TRBJ1-5 | NA | NA | TRBV6-2/TRBV6-3 | CASRRVTGLLVGQPQHF | TGTGCCAGCAGAAGGGTAACAGGGCTTCTGGTGGGTCAGCCCCAGCATTTT
TRBJ2-5 | NA | NA | TRBV20-1 | CSASGTIQETQYF | TGCAGTGCTAGTGGGACCATACAAGAGACCCAGTACTTC
TRBJ2-2 | NA | many | TRBV9 | CASSPVSFAGELFF | TGTGCCAGCAGCCCCGTATCGTTTGCCGGGGAGCTGTTTTTT
TRBJ2-7 | TRBD2 | NA | TRBV11-3 | CASSHPSGSSSYEQYF | TGTGCCAGCAGCCATCCTAGCGGGAGTTCTTCCTACGAGCAGTACTTC
TRBJ2-6 | TRBD2 | many | TRBV5-1 | CASSPGLGGSLGANVLTF | TGCGCCAGCAGTCCCGGACTAGGAGGCAGTCTGGGGGCCAACGTCCTGACTTTC
TRBJ2-7 | TRBD2 | NA | TRBV10-3 | CAISGGTGSYEQYF | TGTGCCATCAGCGGGGGGACTGGCTCCTACGAGCAGTACTTC
TRBJ2-3 | TRBD1 | few | TRBV7-9 | CASSSIRGQGPDTQYF | TGTGCCAGCAGCTCTATCCGGGGACAGGGCCCAGATACGCAGTATTTT
TRBJ2-5 | NA | few | TRBV5-6 | CASSLLPDSQETQYF | TGTGCCAGCAGCTTGCTCCCGGACAGCCAAGAGACCCAGTACTTC
TRBJ2-7 | NA | few | TRBV9 | CASSVAALYEQYF | TGTGCCAGCAGCGTAGCGGCCCTTTACGAGCAGTACTTC
TRBJ1-5 | TRBD1 | many | TRBV12-3/TRBV12-4 | CASSYPTDRASTSNQPQHF | TGTGCCAGCAGTTACCCAACGGACAGGGCGAGTACTAGCAATCAGCCCCAGCATTTT
TRBJ1-1 | NA | few | TRBV4-1 | CASSQDRDNTEAFF | TGCGCCAGCAGCCAAGACAGGGATAACACTGAAGCTTTCTTT
TRBJ2-7 | TRBD1 | NA | TRBV4-1 | CASSQDLGTDYEQYF | TGCGCCAGCAGCCAAGATTTGGGGACAGACTACGAGCAGTACTTC
TRBJ2-1 | NA | few | TRBV7-2 | CASSLATTRDEQFF | TGTGCCAGCAGCTTAGCGACGACCCGAGATGAGCAGTTCTTC
TRBJ2-4 | NA | NA | TRBV9 | CASRGSIAKNIQYF | TGTGCCAGCAGGGGGTCCATAGCCAAAAACATTCAGTACTTC
TRBJ1-1 | NA | NA | TRBV29-1 | CSVLMRTAEAFF | TGCAGCGTTCTTATGAGGACAGCCGAAGCTTTCTTT
TRBJ1-2 | NA | NA | TRBV7-8 | CASSPTGQNYGYTF | TGTGCCAGCAGTCCTACAGGGCAAAACTATGGCTACACCTTC
TRBJ1-5 | NA | few | TRBV30 | CAWSAAGRGYSNQPQHF | TGTGCCTGGAGTGCCGCAGGGCGGGGATATAGCAATCAGCCCCAGCATTTT
TRBJ2-7 | TRBD2 | many | TRBV20-1 | CSACHSGGADDEQYF | TGCAGTGCCTGCCACAGCGGGGGGGCTGACGACGAGCAGTACTTC
TRBJ2-3 | NA | few | TRBV10-2 | CASRGGAGEDTQYF | TGCGCCAGCAGGGGGGGGGCGGGAGAAGATACGCAGTATTTT
TRBJ2-3 | NA | NA | TRBV9 | CASSVVQGRDTQYF | TGTGCCAGCAGCGTAGTGCAGGGGAGAGATACGCAGTATTTT
TRBJ1-2 | NA | few | TRBV7-3 | CASSLKPGDGYTF | TGTGCCAGCAGCTTAAAGCCGGGAGATGGCTACACCTTC
TRBJ1-5 | TRBD1 | NA | TRBV6-5 | CASSPRRQGRSNQPQHF | TGTGCCAGCAGTCCCAGACGACAGGGACGGAGCAATCAGCCCCAGCATTTT
TRBJ2-6 | NA | few | TRBV7-7 | CASSGQLSSGANVLTF | TGTGCTAGCAGCGGACAGTTAAGCTCTGGGGCCAACGTCCTGACTTTC
TRBJ2-3 | NA | few | TRBV7-3 | CASSLTTKSTDTQYF | TGTGCCAGCAGCTTAACGACTAAAAGCACAGATACGCAGTATTTT
TRBJ1-1 | TRBD1 | few | TRBV29-1 | CSVGRDRSVTEAFF | TGCAGCGTGGGGAGGGACAGGTCGGTCACTGAAGCTTTCTTT
TRBJ1-5 | NA | NA | TRBV2 | CASTWGVAGQPQHF | TGTGCCAGCACATGGGGGGTCGCCGGACAGCCCCAGCATTTT
TRBJ2-5 | TRBD1 | few | TRBV10-3 | CAISESARQGDQYF | TGTGCCATCAGTGAGTCTGCAAGGCAGGGGGACCAGTACTTC
TRBJ2-7 | TRBD1 | few | TRBV5-1 | CASSLGVGTGSYEQYF | TGCGCCAGCAGCTTGGGGGTCGGGACAGGGTCCTACGAGCAGTACTTC
TRBJ1-4 | TRBD1 | NA | TRBV12-3/TRBV12-4 | CASSFGQGPLNEKLFF | TGTGCCAGCAGTTTTGGACAGGGACCCCTTAATGAAAAACTGTTTTTT
TRBJ2-2 | TRBD1 | few | TRBV7-9 | CASSLVSRTGDTGELFF | TGTGCCAGCAGCTTAGTTAGTCGGACAGGGGACACCGGGGAGCTGTTTTTT
TRBJ1-2 | NA | NA | TRBV7-9 | CASSFFVSYGYTF | TGTGCCAGCAGCTTTTTCGTCTCCTATGGCTACACCTTC
TRBJ2-7 | NA | few | TRBV12-3/TRBV12-4 | CASSPTGSAFYEQYF | TGTGCCAGCAGTCCTACCGGGTCAGCCTTCTACGAGCAGTACTTC
TRBJ2-2 | NA | few | TRBV5-6 | CASSTGAGLDGELFF | TGTGCCAGCAGCACCGGTGCTGGGCTCGACGGGGAGCTGTTTTTT
TRBJ1-2 | NA | NA | TRBV3-1 | CASSQVPRVNGYTF | TGTGCCAGCAGCCAAGTGCCAAGGGTTAATGGCTACACCTTC
TRBJ2-1 | NA | few | TRBV6-5 | CASSYGTQLEFF | TGTGCCAGCAGTTACGGAACACAGCTTGAGTTCTTC
TRBJ2-2 | NA | few | TRBV6-1 | CASSFAGLGTGELFF | TGTGCCAGCAGTTTTGCGGGGCTCGGGACCGGGGAGCTGTTTTTT
TRBJ1-5 | NA | few | TRBV12-3/TRBV12-4 | CASSSGQRNQPQHF | TGTGCCAGCAGTTCGGGACAAAGAAATCAGCCCCAGCATTTT
TRBJ1-1 | TRBD1 | NA | TRBV11-3 | CASSLTSWDRGRGDTEAFF | TGTGCCAGCAGCTTAACCTCTTGGGACAGGGGAAGGGGGGACACTGAAGCTTTCTTT
TRBJ2-3 | TRBD2 | NA | TRBV7-6 | CASSFGLAASRDTQYF | TGTGCCAGCAGCTTCGGACTAGCGGCGTCCAGAGATACGCAGTATTTT
TRBJ1-2 | TRBD1 | few | TRBV9 | CASSVGQGPYYGYTF | TGTGCCAGCAGCGTAGGACAGGGACCTTACTATGGCTACACCTTC
TRBJ2-2 | NA | NA | TRBV7-3 | CASSQAEGRTGELFF | TGTGCCAGCAGCCAGGCGGAAGGTCGCACCGGGGAGCTGTTTTTT
TRBJ2-5 | NA | many | TRBV7-8 | CASSSTRAPGETQYF | TGTGCCAGCAGCTCTACCCGGGCCCCCGGGGAGACCCAGTACTTC
TRBJ2-5 | TRBD2 | NA | TRBV5-1 | CASSLAGLAGGQETQYF | TGCGCCAGCAGCTTGGCCGGACTAGCGGGGGGGCAAGAGACCCAGTACTTC
TRBJ1-3 | NA | few | TRBV7-9 | CASSAQVRSGNTIYF | TGTGCCAGCAGCGCACAAGTGCGCTCTGGAAACACCATATATTTT
TRBJ2-7 | NA | many | TRBV12-3/TRBV12-4 | CASSRDTYEQYF | TGTGCCAGCAGTCGGGACACCTACGAGCAGTACTTC
TRBJ2-7 | NA | NA | TRBV13 | CASSLGHGVSYEQYF | TGTGCCAGCAGCTTAGGCCATGGGGTCTCCTACGAGCAGTACTTC
TRBJ2-1 | TRBD2 | few | TRBV11-3 | CASSARTSGYNEQFF | TGTGCCAGCAGCGCCCGGACTAGCGGTTACAATGAGCAGTTCTTC
TRBJ1-5 | NA | NA | TRBV20-1 | CSARDVSGGEQPQHF | TGCAGTGCTAGAGATGTGAGTGGGGGTGAACAGCCCCAGCATTTT
TRBJ1-6 | NA | NA | TRBV20-1 | CSAVRQSSYNSPLHF | TGCAGTGCTGTGAGACAGAGCTCCTATAATTCACCCCTCCACTTT
TRBJ2-1 | NA | many | TRBV29-1 | CSGGRQGMNEQFF | TGCAGCGGAGGAAGGCAGGGTATGAATGAGCAGTTCTTC
TRBJ2-1 | NA | few | TRBV7-9 | CASSPSPEPSVQFF | TGTGCCAGCAGCCCCTCCCCCGAGCCCTCGGTGCAGTTCTTC
TRBJ2-2 | TRBD2 | NA | TRBV2 | CASASGREYTGELFF | TGTGCCAGCGCTAGCGGGAGGGAGTACACCGGGGAGCTGTTTTTT
TRBJ2-2 | NA | few | TRBV19 | CASTPVGTGELFF | TGTGCCAGTACACCGGTCGGGACCGGGGAGCTGTTTTTT
TRBJ1-4 | NA | NA | TRBV7-2 | CASSFAGQPGNEKLFF | TGTGCCAGCAGCTTCGCTGGACAGCCGGGAAATGAAAAACTGTTTTTT
TRBJ1-2 | NA | many | TRBV11-2 | CASSPGAHLITF | TGTGCCAGCAGCCCCGGCGCCCACCTGATAACCTTC
TRBJ2-3 | TRBD2 | few | TRBV7-2 | CASSLARLAVITDTQYF | TGTGCCAGCAGCTTAGCGCGCCTAGCGGTTATCACAGATACGCAGTATTTT
TRBJ2-3 | TRBD1 | many | TRBV29-1 | CSGRPGTASTDTQYF | TGCAGCGGGAGACCCGGGACAGCGAGCACAGATACGCAGTATTTT
TRBJ2-7 | NA | many | TRBV5-4 | CASSFADSPFSYEQYF | TGTGCCAGCAGCTTTGCCGACAGTCCTTTCTCCTACGAGCAGTACTTC